Described below is a single T cell receptor beta chain sequence and its context. As yet, its antigen is unknown. The authors ran a second PCR of roughly 6 to 12 cycles using a sample-barcoded 5' primer and a J-beta primer mix. Unique molecular identifiers of 12 random nucleotides labeled each cDNA. TCRdb fed the 5' RACE reads into MiXCR, producing one record per CDR3 protein. The sample consists of roughly 1.4 million distinct CDR3 sequences, around 59% of them appearing once. The CDR3 loop spans 17 amino acids. Unmatched junction bases numbered 14, after V lost 2 bases and J lost 5 bases. From germline, CDR1 is MNHNY and CDR2 SVGAGI (reference sequence). These data come from a study of blood T cells in healthy people across ages. Individuals who donated were healthy Caucasians from Russia aged roughly 6 to 90. Study-wide points: Strong correlation was found linking TCR beta diversity to naive T cell percentage.

The chain is built from TRBV6-6 and TRBJ1-1; the match to TRBD1 covers 7 bases. This sequence originates from a man in his late teens or twenties in good health. Sample: blood. Here the CDR3 DNA reads TGTGCCAGCAGTTACCTTATGGACAGGATAGGGAATACTGAAGCTTTCTTT. Its protein product is CASSYLMDRIGNTEAFF.